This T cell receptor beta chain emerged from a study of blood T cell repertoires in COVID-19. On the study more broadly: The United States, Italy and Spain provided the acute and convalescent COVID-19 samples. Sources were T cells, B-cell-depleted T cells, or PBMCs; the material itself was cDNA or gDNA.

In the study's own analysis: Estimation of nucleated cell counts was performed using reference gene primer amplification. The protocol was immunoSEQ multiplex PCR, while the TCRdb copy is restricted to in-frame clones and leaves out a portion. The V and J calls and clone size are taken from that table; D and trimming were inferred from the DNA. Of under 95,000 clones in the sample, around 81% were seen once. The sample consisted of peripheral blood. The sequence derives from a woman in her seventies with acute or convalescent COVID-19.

The CDR3 nucleotides read TGCGCCAGCAGCTTGGCGGATTCACCCCTCCACTTT. This gives the protein CASSLADSPLHF. The gene calls are TRBV5-1 and TRBJ1-6; no clear D. The CDR3 spans 12 residues. V shed 0 bases and J shed 8 bases, with 3 bases lying between them. Germline lookup yields CDR1 SGHRS and CDR2 YFSETQ.